This T cell receptor beta chain stems from a study of T-cell memory formation after mild COVID-19. Whole-study context: Largely donor-specific sequence clusters came from two donors.

The V gene's germline CDR1 is MNHNY and CDR2 SVGAGI (reference sequence). V was cut by 0 bases and J by 1 base, with 10 bases left in between. CDR3 length: 17 amino acids. TCRdb processed the 5' RACE reads anew with MiXCR; each CDR3 protein has one entry. Of under 550,000 distinct CDR3 sequences listed, roughly 18% are singletons. Comments on this clonotype: The antigen remains undetermined.

Whole-study results and caveats: Confirmation of SARS-CoV-2 specificity was lacking for second-wave clones peaking day 37. Mainly in CM and EM were contracting CD4+ clones; CD8+ were in EMRA.

The chain recombines TRBV6-6 with TRBJ2-6; possibly TRBD2 for D (6 bases). Sequencing was carried out using PBMCs or a T cell subset sorted from them (not recorded which). This TCR was sampled from a man in his late teens or twenties who had mild COVID-19 (a few samples of this study predate the infection). Cell type and time point are not known. CDR3: CASSYSGGSSGANVLTF. The CDR3 DNA sequence: TGTGCCAGCAGTTACTCGGGGGGAAGTTCTGGGGCCAACGTCCTGACTTTC.